This TCR beta chain comes out of a study of blood T cell repertoires in COVID-19 (dated by TCRdb to the early 2020s). For the wider study: The collaborator samples originated in the United States, Italy and Spain and spanned the acute and convalescent phases of COVID-19. The prospective study material was composed of cDNA or gDNA derived from T cells, B-cell-depleted T cells, or PBMCs. Deeply sampled blood TCRbeta repertoires from subjects exposed to, actively infected with, or recovered from COVID-19 were included in the dataset. The repertoires were released in a freely available public database intended as a resource for research on the immune response to SARS-CoV-2. Samples were obtained from the ongoing ImmuneRACE study (first 160 participants) and from over a thousand subjects provided by 6 global collaborators. A de-identified subject ID, COVID-19 status, age in years and sex were almost always included in the sample metadata. Where HLA class I and class II types were available, the types were taken from metadata supplied by the sample provider, not from assay-based typing.

A note on this clone: The target of this receptor is not known. No much larger clone is present one base from it, and per-base qualities are unavailable.

Findings and caveats that apply to the study as a whole: How much clinical and demographic metadata was included differed by source and by participant, and the metadata was provided uncurated.

In Seattle, one collaborating source enrolled patients while the infection was active and tracked those patients longitudinally over the course of disease. Whole blood was collected in K2EDTA tubes by collaborating institutions according to the institutions' own protocols. For TCRbeta analysis, collaborators shipped samples as frozen whole blood, isolated PBMCs, or DNA extracted from either of those sample types. In the germline V gene, CDR1 corresponds to LGHNA and CDR2 to YNFKEQ. Ends trimmed: V by 4 bases, J by 1 base; bases unmatched to a gene: 6. From its cysteine to its phenylalanine, the CDR3 spans 17 amino acids. CDR3 DNA is the only sequence kept; it has 51 bases, read in frame from the first base. TCRbeta CDR3 regions were amplified from genomic DNA using the immunoSEQ Assay, a bias-controlled multiplex PCR. In the source study's methods: The number of nucleated cells in each sample was estimated from the amplification of reference gene primers within the assay. To quantify the absolute abundance of each unique TCRbeta CDR3 rearrangement, sequence reads were collapsed and filtered. For each sample, productive Simpson clonality was calculated as the square root of Simpson's diversity index over productive rearrangements. TCRdb obtained this table from immuneACCESS and retained in-frame rearrangements with V and J assigned. These tables miss some clones; where compared with another copy, unresolved V genes account for less than half of the shortfall, and the remainder is unexplained. V, J and clone size were drawn from that table, and D and trimming were deduced from the DNA. The sample table records a few hundred thousand clones; approximately 88% of these occur just once. Together, the top ten hold around 2.8% of the sample.

Sequenced sample: peripheral blood. The rearranged segments are TRBV4-2 and TRBJ2-6, and 8 bases in between align with TRBD2. The source is a woman aged 25 to 39 with COVID-19, enrolled during active disease. The CDR3 region: CASSPGLVFSGANVLTF. Here is the DNA: TGTGCCAGCAGCCCGGGACTAGTTTTTTCTGGGGCCAACGTCCTGACTTTC.